Listed below are T cell receptor beta chains from one sample, sequenced in a study of spatial heterogeneity in lung cancer. From the 5' RACE reads, TCRdb called clonotypes with MiXCR, one entry per CDR3 protein. Here the sample spans about 8,100 distinct CDR3 sequences, 5.4% being singletons. The sequencing here drew on lung tumor tissue, taken at surgery. The receptors originated from a male donor with early-stage non-small cell lung cancer. Each CDR3 is given with its conserved first and last residue. Each record gives: V gene, D gene, clone size, J gene, CDR3 protein, CDR3 DNA. A D gene is named only where the DNA matches it firmly. Clone size is stated in some rows and not others, as once, few, many or a class when expanded.

V: TRBV5-5; D: .; size: many; J: TRBJ2-1; CDR3: CASSLKAVWNEQFF; DNA: TGTGCCAGCAGCTTAAAGGCAGTCTGGAATGAGCAGTTCTTC
V: TRBV5-1; D: .; size: many; J: TRBJ2-1; CDR3: CASSAPPGRTYNEQFF; DNA: TGCGCCAGCAGTGCCCCGCCGGGACGGACCTACAATGAGCAGTTCTTC
V: TRBV9; D: TRBD2; size: many; J: TRBJ2-2; CDR3: CASSGQRELRTGELFF; DNA: TGTGCCAGCAGCGGACAGCGGGAGTTACGGACCGGGGAGCTGTTTTTT
V: TRBV24-1; D: .; size: many; J: TRBJ2-7; CDR3: CATSDSGLLGSYEQYF; DNA: TGTGCCACCAGTGACAGCGGACTCCTTGGATCCTACGAGCAGTACTTC
V: TRBV20-1; D: TRBD1; size: many; J: TRBJ2-7; CDR3: CSARGDREAEQYF; DNA: TGCAGTGCTAGGGGGGACAGGGAGGCTGAGCAGTACTTC
V: TRBV2; D: .; size: many; J: TRBJ2-1; CDR3: CASSELQATRNEQFF; DNA: TGTGCCAGCAGTGAACTCCAGGCTACACGCAATGAGCAGTTCTTC
V: TRBV11-2; D: .; size: medium-sized; J: TRBJ1-1; CDR3: CASSPDWSWGTEAFF; DNA: TGTGCCAGCAGCCCCGACTGGAGCTGGGGCACTGAAGCTTTCTTT
V: TRBV6-1; D: TRBD2; size: medium-sized; J: TRBJ2-3; CDR3: CASSGSGSRTDTQYF; DNA: TGTGCCAGCAGTGGTAGCGGGAGTAGGACAGATACGCAGTATTTT
V: TRBV11-1; D: TRBD1; size: many; J: TRBJ2-7; CDR3: CATSDRGRSYEQYF; DNA: TGTGCCACCAGCGACAGGGGGCGATCCTACGAGCAGTACTTC
V: TRBV28; D: .; size: many; J: TRBJ2-2; CDR3: CASSGFSRATGELFF; DNA: TGTGCCAGCAGTGGGTTCAGCAGGGCCACCGGGGAGCTGTTTTTT
V: TRBV6-2/TRBV6-3; D: TRBD1; size: many; J: TRBJ2-2; CDR3: CASSYPRDRVTTGELFF; DNA: TGTGCCAGCAGTTACCCCCGGGACAGGGTTACCACCGGGGAGCTGTTTTTT
V: TRBV6-5; D: .; size: medium-sized; J: TRBJ1-1; CDR3: CASSYIGGEAFF; DNA: TGTGCCAGCAGTTACATAGGGGGTGAAGCTTTCTTT
V: TRBV7-6; D: .; size: many; J: TRBJ2-1; CDR3: CASSGQTTPPEQFF; DNA: TGTGCCAGCAGCGGACAAACGACCCCCCCGGAGCAGTTCTTC
V: TRBV12-3/TRBV12-4; D: .; size: few; J: TRBJ1-1; CDR3: CASSFAGMNTEAFF; DNA: TGTGCCAGCAGTTTTGCAGGGATGAACACTGAAGCTTTCTTT
V: TRBV21-1; D: .; size: many; J: TRBJ1-1; CDR3: CASSKVGQGTANTEAFF; DNA: .
V: TRBV5-6; D: .; size: few; J: TRBJ1-3; CDR3: CASNVRHANSGNTIYF; DNA: TGTGCCAGCAACGTCCGGCACGCCAACTCTGGAAACACCATATATTTT
V: TRBV5-4; D: .; size: many; J: TRBJ1-5; CDR3: CASKYEDQPQHF; DNA: TGTGCCAGCAAGTATGAGGATCAGCCCCAGCATTTT
V: TRBV27; D: .; size: many; J: TRBJ1-1; CDR3: CASRFGGTEAFF; DNA: TGTGCCAGCAGATTCGGGGGCACTGAAGCTTTCTTT
V: TRBV7-9; D: .; size: many; J: TRBJ2-7; CDR3: CASSLGTVYEQYF; DNA: TGTGCCAGCAGCTTAGGTACAGTATACGAGCAGTACTTC
V: TRBV6-5; D: .; size: many; J: TRBJ2-2; CDR3: CASSYYPGANTGELFF; DNA: TGTGCCAGCAGTTACTACCCGGGAGCCAACACCGGGGAGCTGTTTTTT
V: TRBV20-1; D: TRBD2; size: many; J: TRBJ2-1; CDR3: CSAQGFGREGYNEQFF; DNA: TGCAGTGCCCAGGGTTTTGGGCGGGAGGGATACAATGAGCAGTTCTTC
V: TRBV20-1; D: .; size: many; J: TRBJ2-7; CDR3: CSARAPLNSYEQYF; DNA: TGCAGTGCTAGAGCCCCCCTTAACTCCTACGAGCAGTACTTC
V: TRBV5-1; D: .; size: many; J: TRBJ2-2; CDR3: CASSRGPPNTGELFF; DNA: TGCGCCAGCAGCCGGGGCCCCCCGAACACCGGGGAGCTGTTTTTT
V: TRBV30; D: TRBD1; size: many; J: TRBJ1-6; CDR3: CAWSSPGGYNSPLHF; DNA: TGTGCCTGGAGTAGCCCAGGGGGTTATAATTCACCCCTCCACTTT
V: TRBV7-2; D: TRBD1; size: many; J: TRBJ2-4; CDR3: CASSLTGGGVGKNIQYF; DNA: TGTGCCAGCAGCTTAACAGGGGGCGGCGTGGGCAAAAACATTCAGTACTTC
V: TRBV5-6; D: .; size: many; J: TRBJ2-5; CDR3: CASSLLGSQETQYF; DNA: TGTGCCAGCAGCTTGTTGGGCAGTCAAGAGACCCAGTACTTC
V: TRBV29-1; D: TRBD1; size: medium-sized; J: TRBJ2-5; CDR3: CSVARTGGRQTQYF; DNA: TGCAGCGTTGCGCGGACAGGGGGCCGACAGACCCAGTACTTC
V: TRBV6-1; D: TRBD1; size: many; J: TRBJ1-1; CDR3: CASTDRANTEAFF; DNA: TGTGCCAGCACGGACAGGGCGAACACTGAAGCTTTCTTT
V: TRBV28; D: TRBD2; size: many; J: TRBJ2-5; CDR3: CASSPTSGIQETQYF; DNA: TGTGCCAGCAGTCCGACTAGCGGGATTCAAGAGACCCAGTACTTC
V: TRBV5-1; D: TRBD1; size: many; J: TRBJ2-5; CDR3: CASSTDRGQETQYF; DNA: TGCGCCAGCAGCACCGACAGGGGGCAAGAGACCCAGTACTTC
V: TRBV3-1; D: .; size: many; J: TRBJ2-1; CDR3: CASSQYTEDSYNEQFF; DNA: TGTGCCAGCAGTCAATATACAGAGGACTCCTACAATGAGCAGTTCTTC
V: TRBV6-5; D: .; size: .; J: TRBJ2-6; CDR3: CASSPDGGANVLTF; DNA: TGTGCCAGCAGCCCGGACGGTGGGGCCAACGTCCTGACTTTC
V: TRBV28; D: TRBD2; size: many; J: TRBJ2-3; CDR3: CVSETSGRAATQYF; DNA: TGTGTCTCGGAGACTAGCGGGAGGGCCGCTACGCAGTATTTT
V: TRBV20-1; D: .; size: medium-sized; J: TRBJ2-7; CDR3: CSASRDGTYEQYF; DNA: TGCAGTGCTAGCCGGGACGGTACCTACGAGCAGTACTTC
V: TRBV6-5; D: .; size: .; J: TRBJ2-7; CDR3: CASSYGYSYEQYF; DNA: TGTGCCAGCAGTTACGGGTACTCCTACGAGCAGTACTTC
V: TRBV4-3; D: TRBD2; size: many; J: TRBJ2-1; CDR3: CASSQEQAGGPQEQFF; DNA: TGCGCCAGCAGCCAAGAACAAGCGGGAGGGCCACAGGAGCAGTTCTTC
V: TRBV3-1; D: TRBD2; size: many; J: TRBJ2-2; CDR3: CASKIAGEGGELFF; DNA: TGTGCCAGCAAGATAGCGGGAGAGGGCGGGGAGCTGTTTTTT
V: TRBV10-1; D: .; size: many; J: TRBJ1-1; CDR3: CASSENGAGVTEAFF; DNA: TGCGCCAGCAGTGAAAACGGGGCAGGTGTAACTGAAGCTTTCTTT
V: TRBV29-1; D: TRBD1; size: medium-sized; J: TRBJ1-3; CDR3: CSVEQGAVGNTIYF; DNA: TGCAGCGTTGAGCAGGGGGCCGTTGGAAACACCATATATTTT
V: TRBV6-5; D: .; size: .; J: TRBJ2-7; CDR3: CASSYSAVAGGEQYF; DNA: TGTGCCAGCAGTTACTCCGCCGTGGCAGGAGGCGAGCAGTACTTC
V: TRBV29-1; D: TRBD1; size: medium-sized; J: TRBJ1-1; CDR3: CSVRGQGWTEAFF; DNA: TGCAGCGTGCGCGGACAGGGATGGACTGAAGCTTTCTTT
V: TRBV4-1; D: TRBD2; size: many; J: TRBJ2-5; CDR3: CASSRTSGGDQETQYF; DNA: TGCGCCAGCAGCCGCACTAGCGGGGGGGACCAAGAGACCCAGTACTTC
V: TRBV14; D: TRBD2; size: many; J: TRBJ2-3; CDR3: CASSQALPPGLAGITSTDTQYF; DNA: TGTGCCAGCAGCCAAGCCCTACCTCCGGGACTAGCGGGAATTACTAGCACAGATACGCAGTATTTT
V: TRBV7-2; D: .; size: many; J: TRBJ2-3; CDR3: CASSGDFPFTDTQYF; DNA: TGTGCCAGCAGTGGGGACTTCCCCTTCACAGATACGCAGTATTTT
V: TRBV29-1; D: .; size: medium-sized; J: TRBJ2-5; CDR3: CSVLQQDFETQYF; DNA: TGCAGCGTTTTACAACAGGACTTTGAGACCCAGTACTTC
V: TRBV25-1; D: .; size: medium-sized; J: TRBJ2-7; CDR3: CASSDGYVGSYEQYF; DNA: TGTGCCAGCAGTGATGGGTACGTCGGGTCCTACGAGCAGTACTTC
V: TRBV5-1; D: .; size: .; J: TRBJ2-5; CDR3: CASSLVNRQETQYF; DNA: TGCGCCAGCAGCTTGGTGAATCGGCAAGAGACCCAGTACTTC
V: TRBV5-1; D: .; size: .; J: TRBJ2-5; CDR3: CASSYSRGAETQYF; DNA: TGCGCCAGCAGCTACTCCAGGGGAGCGGAGACCCAGTACTTC
V: TRBV6-5; D: TRBD1; size: medium-sized; J: TRBJ1-2; CDR3: CASSSGTARGYTF; DNA: TGTGCCAGCAGTTCCGGGACAGCAAGAGGCTACACCTTC
V: TRBV20-1; D: .; size: many; J: TRBJ1-6; CDR3: CSARDDRDSSYNSPLHF; DNA: TGCAGTGCTAGAGATGATCGGGATAGCTCCTATAATTCACCCCTCCACTTT